The clone carrying this T cell receptor beta chain was recorded only once. V lost 4 bases to trimming and J lost 4 bases, with 8 bases between them. The CDR3 loop spans 12 amino acids. Germline CDR1 and CDR2: SGHTA and FQGNSA. The sample is drawn from a study of T cell changes during pregnancy in multiple sclerosis. Sequenced by immunoSEQ multiplex PCR; TCRdb stores in-frame clones only, minus some. The data hold 13,000 to 15,000 clones, with 80% to 90% observed a single time. The rearrangement joins TRBV7-2 to TRBJ2-7, with D uncertain. This clonotype originated in a female donor with multiple sclerosis, enrolled in a pregnancy study. The sample in question was CD8+ T cells from peripheral blood mononuclear cells, obtained in the first trimester of pregnancy. CDR3 residues: CASSSFRYEQYF. The DNA of the CDR3 is TGTGCCAGCAGCTCTTTCCGGTACGAGCAGTACTTC.